This T cell receptor beta chain was sequenced during a study of cytomegalovirus exposure and HLA in healthy donors (dated by TCRdb to 2017 to 2019). In the study overall: According to a later analysis, one platform produced both the roughly 130 validation repertoires and the approximately 600 repertoires of the first cohort. The study aimed to test whether cataloging public T cell receptors could reveal signatures of past pathogen exposure. Along with the approximately 670-subject first cohort, a separate validation cohort of about 110 different subjects was used. To predict cytomegalovirus infection status, the study brought together high-throughput TCR immunosequencing, statistical association of individual TCRs with disease status, and machine learning. Study-wide conclusions, independent of this receptor: In both the original and validation cohorts, the classifier was reported to diagnose cytomegalovirus status with high specificity and sensitivity. Most TCR sequences were observed very rarely across donors, whereas some public TCRs were present in many individuals. Subsequent analysis determined that TCRs grouped into clusters in the first cohort also showed a tendency toward co-occurrence across the roughly 110 validation repertoires, and approximately 93% of cluster scores exceeded 0. All 120 or so repertoires were used to score co-occurrence in the validation cohort in a later analysis, because that analysis had no HLA typing for the cohort. The authors suggested that the approach could potentially be generalized to other disease states and immunological phenotypes. The study gave a list of some 150 TCR beta chains associated with cytomegalovirus. In vitro tests confirmed that a few of the cytomegalovirus-associated TCR beta chains recognize cytomegalovirus antigens.

As regards this clone: Its antigen is currently not known. No much larger clone is present one base from it, and per-base qualities are unavailable.

V ends up 0 bases short and J 3 bases short, with an unmatched junction base count of 2. CDR1 and CDR2 are drawn from the germline V gene: SGHRS, YFSETQ. Inclusive of the bounding cysteine and phenylalanine, the CDR3 is 14 residues long. CDR3 DNA only is kept here, 42 bases in frame from base 1. The library relied on the immunoSEQ multiplex PCR assay. In the original analysis: A statistical classification framework was built for diagnosing cytomegalovirus status from the catalog of TCR beta chain sequences. Sourced from immuneACCESS, this table was stored by TCRdb with only in-frame sequences that have V and J called. A share of the clones is absent; for the studies checked, an unresolved V gene accounts for under half, and the remainder has no known explanation. V, J and clone size reflect that table, while D and trimming were determined from the DNA. This sample is represented by 90,000 or so clones; 85% of them were singletons. The ten top clones hold around 20% of the sample.

The donors belonged to the validation cohort of roughly 120 subjects, which was separate from the approximately 660-subject first cohort. The sequence is built from TRBV5-1 and TRBJ1-2; TRBD1 lines up with 7 middle nucleotides. The sample comprised PBMCs. The sequence derives from a man younger than 35 in good health and CMV-seropositive. The CDR3 protein sequence reads: CASSLAGGDYGYTF. DNA sequence: TGCGCCAGCAGCTTGGCAGGGGGAGACTATGGCTACACCTTC.